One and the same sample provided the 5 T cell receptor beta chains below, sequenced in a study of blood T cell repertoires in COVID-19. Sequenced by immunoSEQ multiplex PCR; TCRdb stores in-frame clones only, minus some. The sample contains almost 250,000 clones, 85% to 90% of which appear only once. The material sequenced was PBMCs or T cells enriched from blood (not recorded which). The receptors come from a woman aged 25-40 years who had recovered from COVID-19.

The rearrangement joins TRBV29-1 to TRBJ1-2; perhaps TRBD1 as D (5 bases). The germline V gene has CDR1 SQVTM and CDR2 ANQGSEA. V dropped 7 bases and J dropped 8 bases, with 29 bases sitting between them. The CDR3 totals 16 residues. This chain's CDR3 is CSAHARGGTDVGGYTF. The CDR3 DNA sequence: TGCAGCGCACACGCTCGAGGAGGGACGGACGTAGGGGGCTACACCTTC.

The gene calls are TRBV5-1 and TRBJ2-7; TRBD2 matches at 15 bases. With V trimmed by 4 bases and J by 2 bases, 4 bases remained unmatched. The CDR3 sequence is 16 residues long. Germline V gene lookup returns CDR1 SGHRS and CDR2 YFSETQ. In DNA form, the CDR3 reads TGCGCCAGCAGCCCGGGGACTAGCGGGAGGACCTACGAGCAGTACTTC. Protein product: CASSPGTSGRTYEQYF.

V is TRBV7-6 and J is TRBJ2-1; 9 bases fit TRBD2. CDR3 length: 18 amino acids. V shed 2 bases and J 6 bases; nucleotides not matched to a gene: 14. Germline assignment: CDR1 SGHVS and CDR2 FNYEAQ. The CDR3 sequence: CASSLYAQNSGSGNEQFF. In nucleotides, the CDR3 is TGTGCCAGCAGCTTATACGCCCAAAATAGCGGGAGCGGCAATGAGCAGTTCTTC. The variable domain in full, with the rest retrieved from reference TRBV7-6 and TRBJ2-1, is GAGVSQSPRYKVTKRGQDVALRCDPISGHVSLYWYRQALGQGPEFLTYFNYEAQQDKSGLPNDRFSAERPEGSISTLTIQRTEQRDSAMYRCASSLYAQNSGSGNEQFFGPGTRLTVL.

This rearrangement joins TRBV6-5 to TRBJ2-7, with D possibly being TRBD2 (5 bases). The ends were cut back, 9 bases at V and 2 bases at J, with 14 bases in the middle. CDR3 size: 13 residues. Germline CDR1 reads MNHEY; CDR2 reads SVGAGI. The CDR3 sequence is CASAERVAYEQYF. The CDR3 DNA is TGTGCCAGTGCGGAGAGGGTGGCCTACGAGCAGTACTTC.

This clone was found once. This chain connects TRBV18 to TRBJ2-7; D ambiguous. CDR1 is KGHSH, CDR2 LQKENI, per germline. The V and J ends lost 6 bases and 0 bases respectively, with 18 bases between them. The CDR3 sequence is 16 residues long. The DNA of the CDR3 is TGTGCCAGCTCTCCGATAAGAAGCAGGAACTCCTACGAGCAGTACTTC. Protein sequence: CASSPIRSRNSYEQYF.